Following are 2 T cell receptor beta chains from one sample sequenced in a study of early T cells in non-severe SARS-CoV-2 infection. From the 5' RACE reads, TCRdb called clonotypes with MiXCR, one entry per CDR3 protein. The profile shows 70,000 to 95,000 distinct CDR3 sequences, around 11% of them singletons. Sequenced sample: whole blood. The receptors stem from an adult who was a healthcare worker with PCR-confirmed SARS-CoV-2 infection or an uninfected control (not recorded which).

Many counts were recorded for this clonotype. The chain combines TRBV3-1 with TRBJ2-2, with D maybe TRBD1 (6 bases). Germline-derived CDR1 and CDR2 are LGHDT and YNNKEL (reference sequence). This CDR3 has 14 residues. Trimming took 8 bases from V and 5 from J, leaving 15 bases between them. The CDR3 reads CASGRDKSTGELFF. DNA for the CDR3: TGTGCCAGCGGAAGGGACAAATCAACCGGGGAGCTGTTTTTT.

This clonotype has just a few counts. This chain joins TRBV5-4 and TRBJ2-7; 9 nucleotides agree with TRBD1. This CDR3 comprises 15 residues. The J segment lost 5 bases and the V segment lost 4 bases, leaving 10 bases of the junction unmatched. Germline assignment: CDR1 SGHNT and CDR2 YYREEE (reference sequence). The CDR3 protein is CASSLAGTGFHEQYF. DNA of the CDR3: TGTGCCAGCAGCCTCGCCGGGACAGGGTTCCACGAGCAGTACTTC.